The 19 T cell receptor beta chains below were found in one sample sequenced in a study of response to subunit inactivated influenza vaccine. Each CDR3 protein gets one entry after TCRdb re-called the RT-PCR reads with MiXCR. The sample lists hundreds of thousands of distinct CDR3 sequences, under 9% occurring once. The sample consisted of PBMCs from blood, taken roughly 24 months after vaccination. These receptors originate from a man aged 50-75 years who received an inactivated influenza vaccine.

This clonotype was found a few times. The chain combines TRBV29-1 with TRBJ2-5; 9 bases match TRBD1. V lost 6 bases and J lost 5; bases outside the gene matches: 7. Germline V gene sequence: CDR1 SQVTM, CDR2 ANQGSEA. CDR3 length: 13 amino acids. CDR3 protein: CSVATGGWETQYF. CDR3 bases: TGCAGCGTAGCTACAGGGGGCTGGGAGACCCAGTACTTC.

This clonotype was detected only a few times. V is TRBV28 and J is TRBJ1-2, with a possible D match to TRBD1 (6 bases). Looked up from germline, CDR1 is MDHEN and CDR2 is SYDVKM. This CDR3 has 13 residues. With 4 bases removed from V and 7 bases from J, the gap between germline ends came to 13 bases. The CDR3 region is CASSSPGGPGYTF. For the CDR3, the DNA is TGTGCCAGCAGTTCGCCCGGGGGGCCTGGCTACACCTTC.

The chain links TRBV10-3 to TRBJ2-2; 10 bases are a match to TRBD1. Germline V CDR1 and CDR2: ENHRY, SYGVKD. J gave up 1 base and V 2 bases, and 1 base lay outside the gene matches. The CDR3 has 16 residues. Here the CDR3 reads CAISERTGGNTGELFF. Here the CDR3 DNA reads TGTGCCATCAGTGAGAGGACAGGGGGGAACACCGGGGAGCTGTTTTTT.

This clonotype has at least ten counts. The genes are TRBV20-1 and TRBJ2-3, with D uncertain. Per the germline V gene, CDR1 is DFQATT and CDR2 is SNEGSKA (reference sequence). The CDR3 has 12 amino acids. V dropped 4 bases and J dropped 7 bases, with 12 bases sitting between them. The chain's CDR3 is CSATFLGNTQYF. As DNA, the CDR3 is TGCAGTGCTACCTTCCTTGGCAATACGCAGTATTTT.

This clonotype has more than one count but fewer than ten. The CDR3 sequence is CASSEDSSYGYTF. The CDR3 nucleotides are TGTGCCAGCAGTGAGGACAGTTCCTATGGCTACACCTTC. This chain joins TRBV14 and TRBJ1-2; weak D call: TRBD1 (6 bases). Germline V gene data show CDR1 as SGHDN and CDR2 as FVKESK. Trimming removed 6 bases from V and 4 bases from J, with 12 bases in between. This CDR3 region has 13 residues.

The CDR3 DNA is TGTGCCAGCAGCCAAGATCGGCTGTTAACCTACGAGCAGTACTTC. Its translation: CASSQDRLLTYEQYF. The chain is built from TRBV3-1 and TRBJ2-7, with no clear D. V was clipped by 0 bases and J by 2 bases, with 11 bases between them. Per the germline V gene, CDR1 is LGHDT and CDR2 is YNNKEL (reference sequence). The CDR3 consists of 15 residues.

There are a few counts of this clonotype. This sequence joins TRBV15 and TRBJ2-5; D tentatively reads TRBD1 or TRBD2 (5 bases each). This CDR3 is built from 15 residues. Trimming removed 4 bases from V and 1 base from J, with 13 bases in between. In germline, CDR1 is LNHNV, CDR2 YYDKDF (reference sequence). The CDR3 reads CATSTRVGVQETQYF. In DNA, the CDR3 is TGTGCCACCAGCACCCGGGTGGGGGTCCAAGAGACCCAGTACTTC.

At least ten counts were recorded for this clonotype. This chain joins TRBV7-8 and TRBJ2-1; TRBD1 matches 9 bases. The CDR3 covers 16 residues. Germline V gene data show CDR1 as SGHVS and CDR2 as FQNEAQ. After removal of 5 bases from V and 0 bases from J, the junction contained 5 bases not matched to a gene. CDR3 residues: CASSLTGGFSYNEQFF. The CDR3 DNA follows: TGTGCCAGCAGCCTCACAGGGGGCTTCTCCTACAATGAGCAGTTCTTC.

This clonotype was seen at least ten times. This chain uses TRBV4-1 with TRBJ2-4; D uncertain. The CDR3 loop spans 13 amino acids. The V end was cut by 4 bases, the J end by 6 bases, with 10 bases between. Germline CDR1 is MGHRA and CDR2 is YSYEKL. CDR3 coding DNA: TGCGCCAGCAGCCCTCGCCCGGGAAACATTCAGTACTTC. Amino acid sequence: CASSPRPGNIQYF.

This rearrangement joins TRBV27 to TRBJ2-3, with TRBD2 matching 9 bases. CDR1 is MNHEY and CDR2 is SMNVEV in the germline V gene (reference sequence). The trim removed 4 bases at V and 4 bases at J, leaving 6 bases unmatched. The CDR3 has 15 residues. Here the CDR3 reads CASSSPGLASDTQYF. In DNA, the CDR3 is TGTGCCAGCAGTTCTCCGGGACTAGCCTCAGATACGCAGTATTTT.

This clonotype was recorded at least ten times. The chain combines TRBV20-1 with TRBJ1-5, with 8 bases fitting TRBD1. After removal of 0 bases from V and 5 bases from J, the junction contained 9 bases not matched to a gene. The V gene's germline CDR1 is DFQATT and CDR2 SNEGSKA (reference sequence). The CDR3 covers 16 residues. In nucleotides, the CDR3 is TGCAGTGCTAGAGACCTAACAGGGGGGGTCGATCAGCCCCAGCATTTT. This encodes CSARDLTGGVDQPQHF.

This clonotype came up a few times. The CDR3 nucleotides are TGTGCCAGCAGCTTAACGGGAGGTCAAGATACGCAGTATTTT. As protein: CASSLTGGQDTQYF. This sequence joins TRBV7-9 and TRBJ2-3; 7 bases agree with TRBD2. The V and J ends lost 2 bases and 5 bases, in that order; junction bases with no gene match: 4. The germline gives CDR1 SEHNR, CDR2 FQNEAQ (reference sequence). The CDR3 runs to 14 residues.

The table lists this clonotype with a few counts. The rearrangement joins TRBV6-1 to TRBJ2-3; the match to TRBD2 covers 14 bases. Germline V gives CDR1 MNHNS, CDR2 SASEGT. This CDR3 spans 16 amino acids. The ends lost 6 bases at V and 3 bases at J; junction bases unmatched: 5. In nucleotides, the CDR3 is TGTGCCAGCAGAGGGACTAGCGGGGGAAGGACAGATACGCAGTATTTT. Protein: CASRGTSGGRTDTQYF.

This clonotype was recorded a few times. This chain uses TRBV3-1 with TRBJ1-2; tentative D call: TRBD1 (5 bases). Trimming stripped 1 base from V and 8 bases from J, with 14 bases between. The germline gives CDR1 LGHDT, CDR2 YNNKEL (reference sequence). This CDR3 spans 14 amino acids. DNA of the CDR3: TGTGCCAGCAGCCAAGCCCCCAGGGCAAACGGCTACACCTTC. It encodes CASSQAPRANGYTF. Filled out from reference TRBV3-1 and TRBJ1-2, the complete variable domain reads DTAVSQTPKYLVTQMGNDKSIKCEQNLGHDTMYWYKQDSKKFLKIMFSYNNKELIINETVPNRFSPKSPDKAHLNLHINSLELGDSAVYFCASSQAPRANGYTFGSGTRLTVV.

CDR3 nucleotides: TGTGCCAGCAGTGGCCTAAGCCGGGTGGAGACCCAGTACTTC. This codes for CASSGLSRVETQYF. V gene TRBV25-1 combines with J gene TRBJ2-5; no firm D call. CDR3 length equals 14 residues. Trimming took off 4 bases at V and 5 bases at J, with 14 bases between the two ends. Germline-derived CDR1 and CDR2 are MGHDK and SYGVNS. The full variable domain, with the rest looked up from reference TRBV25-1 and TRBJ2-5, is EADIYQTPRYLVIGTGKKITLECSQTMGHDKMYWYQQDPGMELHLIHYSYGVNSTEKGDLSSESTVSRIRTEHFPLTLESARPSHTSQYLCASSGLSRVETQYFGPGTRLLVL.

This clonotype was seen a handful of times. This chain links TRBV15 with TRBJ2-1; D gene uncertain. V was trimmed by 5 bases and J by 4 bases, leaving 9 bases between them. The length of the CDR3 is 13 residues. Germline V gene lookup returns CDR1 LNHNV and CDR2 YYDKDF (reference sequence). CDR3 DNA sequence: TGTGCCACCAGCGGCTTCACTTACAATGAGCAGTTCTTC. Its translation is CATSGFTYNEQFF. The full variable domain, its missing parts supplied by reference TRBV15 and TRBJ2-1, is DAMVIQNPRYQVTQFGKPVTLSCSQTLNHNVMYWYQQKSSQAPKLLFHYYDKDFNNEADTPDNFQSRRPNTSFCFLDIRSPGLGDTAMYLCATSGFTYNEQFFGPGTRLTVL.

This sequence joins TRBV10-1 and TRBJ2-3; 9 nucleotides align to TRBD2. Trimming removed 0 bases from V and 7 bases from J; junction bases left unmatched: 20. The CDR3 runs 20 residues. Germline V gives CDR1 WNHNN, CDR2 SYGVQD (reference sequence). The CDR3 protein is CASSESISAGLAGRQNTQYF. The CDR3 DNA reads as TGCGCCAGCAGTGAGTCTATTTCAGCAGGTCTAGCGGGGAGACAAAATACGCAGTATTTT.

This chain connects TRBV4-2 to TRBJ2-7; D gene ambiguous. Germline lookup yields CDR1 LGHNA and CDR2 YNFKEQ. This CDR3 has 13 amino acids. V lost 0 bases, J lost 7 bases, and 10 bases lay in between. The CDR3 DNA sequence: TGTGCCAGCAGCCAAGATAGTCACTCGGAGCAGTACTTC. Translating gives CASSQDSHSEQYF.

This clonotype showed up many times. The chain uses TRBV7-2 and TRBJ2-7, with D tentatively TRBD2 (6 bases). The CDR3 runs to 17 residues. Germline assignment: CDR1 SGHTA and CDR2 FQGNSA. V lost 3 bases and J lost 5, with 23 bases in between. In DNA, the CDR3 is TGTGCCAGCAGCTTGAACCCCTCGCGGGGACCCCGAAACGAGCAGTACTTC. As protein: CASSLNPSRGPRNEQYF.